This TCR beta chain was sequenced for a study of T cell repertoires in ileal Crohn's disease. Produced via immunoSEQ multiplex PCR; TCRdb's table is partial and in-frame only. The sample yields approximately 4,000 clones, roughly 85% seen once. Time point noted: neoterminal ileum biopsy at postoperative endoscopy, about 6 months after surgery. This CDR3 spans 13 amino acids. The germline CDR1 and CDR2 sequences are WSHSY and SAAADI. V was shortened by 6 bases and J by 0 bases, with 8 bases between the two germline ends. The source of this sequence is an adult with Crohn's disease. Sequences were obtained from ileal tissue. The chain couples TRBV10-2 to TRBJ1-1; D is undetermined. Here the CDR3 DNA reads TGCGCCAGCAGCCCCACAGTGAACACTGAAGCTTTCTTT. Encoded protein: CASSPTVNTEAFF.